The 5 T cell receptor beta chains below all came from one sample that was sequenced in a study of CD8 T cell repertoires and HIV-1 epitope variants. The repertoire was sequenced with immunoSEQ multiplex PCR; TCRdb's copy has only in-frame clones and lacks some. There are several thousand clones in the sample; roughly three fifths occur only once, and around 45% lies in the top ten. No antigen has been identified for these receptors. Sequenced material: cultured CD8+ T cells derived from PBMCs. These receptors originate from a male donor with HIV.

This chain links TRBV6-5 with TRBJ2-1; 7 positions agree with TRBD2. The V gene end was trimmed by 2 bases and the J gene end by 7 bases; junction bases not matched to a gene: 11. Looked up from germline, CDR1 is MNHEY and CDR2 is SVGAGI. This CDR3 region has 16 residues. DNA of the CDR3: TGTGCCAGCAGTTACACCCCGAGCGGGGCTAAGAATGAGCAGTTCTTC. Its translation: CASSYTPSGAKNEQFF.

The rearrangement joins TRBV4-3 to TRBJ2-3; maybe TRBD2 (7 bases). Trimming removed 5 bases from V and 1 base from J, with 13 bases in between. The V gene's germline CDR1 is LGHNA and CDR2 YSLEER. The CDR3 length is 15 residues. CDR3 coding DNA: TGCGCCAGCAGCTCGGGGGGCGGGGGCACAGATACGCAGTATTTT. Protein: CASSSGGGGTDTQYF.

This clone was detected only once. The V call is TRBV7-9, the J call TRBJ1-1; D is unresolved. Germline V gives CDR1 SEHNR, CDR2 FQNEAQ (reference sequence). The CDR3 covers 12 residues. CDR3 nucleotides: TGTGTAGGGCAGTTCATGAACACTGAAGCTTTCTTT. Its protein is CVGQFMNTEAFF.

The rearrangement joins TRBV15 to TRBJ2-7; 12 positions agree with TRBD2. Germline V gene lookup returns CDR1 LNHNV and CDR2 YYDKDF (reference sequence). The V segment lost 5 bases and the J segment 4 bases; nucleotides outside the gene matches: 6. This CDR3 has 15 residues. This CDR3 is CATSDRLAGVYEQYF. DNA for the CDR3: TGTGCCACCAGCGACCGACTAGCGGGAGTGTACGAGCAGTACTTC.

The rearrangement uses TRBV28 and TRBJ1-2; 7 nucleotides match TRBD1. Unmatched junction bases numbered 15, after V lost 6 bases and J lost 8 bases. The CDR3 has 15 residues. CDR1 is MDHEN and CDR2 is SYDVKM in the germline V gene. The CDR3 DNA reads TGTGCCAGCAGCCTAGGGGGAGACAGGGTCTACGGCTACACCTTC. Translating it yields CASSLGGDRVYGYTF.